This T cell receptor beta chain was documented in a study of molecular identifiers for immune sequencing clone quantification. Whole-study findings and limits: The study found clones above 20 RNA copies held over 99% of effector molecules and under 1% in naive cells.

Sorted cells numbering about 20,000 to 1,000,000, with 10%, 30% or 50% RNA, yielded the naive CD8 libraries. Naive CD8 T cells were sorted, and the gate applied was CD8+CD4-CCR7+CD45RA+. TCR libraries were built in bulk with a published protocol and specific TCR primers. Each CDR3 protein gets one entry after TCRdb re-called the PCR reads with MiXCR. The table lists 300,000 to 400,000 distinct CDR3 sequences, roughly a quarter of them singletons, with about 0.73% in the top ten. This clonotype was counted only a few times. The antigen remains unidentified. At one end, the junction sequence differs from germline, possibly due to a read error. This CDR3 contains 15 residues. Looked up from germline, CDR1 is MNHEY and CDR2 is SVGAGI.

The sequence was collected from a human donor in good health. Some libraries in this study had Jurkat cell RNA spiked in. The gene calls are TRBV6-5 and TRBJ2-1; 7 bases are a match to TRBD2. The sequenced sample was naive CD8+ T cells from blood, with Jurkat cell RNA spiked in. Subset denoted: FACS-sorted CD8+CD4-CCR7+CD45RA+ naive T cells. The chain's CDR3 is CASSHPPGGLYEPFF. CDR3 bases: TGTGCCAGCAGTCACCCACCCGGGGGGTTGTACGAGCCGTTCTTC.